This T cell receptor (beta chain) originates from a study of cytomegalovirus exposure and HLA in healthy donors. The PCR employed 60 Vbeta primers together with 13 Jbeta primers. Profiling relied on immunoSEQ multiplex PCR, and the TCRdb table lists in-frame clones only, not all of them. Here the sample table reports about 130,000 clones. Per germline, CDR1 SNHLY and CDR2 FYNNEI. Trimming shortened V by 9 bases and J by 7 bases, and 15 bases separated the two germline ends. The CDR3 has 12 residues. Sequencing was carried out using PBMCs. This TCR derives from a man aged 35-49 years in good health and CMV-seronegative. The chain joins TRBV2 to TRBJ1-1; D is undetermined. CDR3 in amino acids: CARMDLGREAFF. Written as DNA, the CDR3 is TGTGCCAGAATGGACTTAGGACGTGAAGCTTTCTTT.